This T cell receptor (beta chain) stems from a study of cytomegalovirus exposure and HLA in healthy donors. CDR1 and CDR2 from the germline V gene are MGHRA and YSYEKL. Trimming took 0 bases from V and 7 from J, leaving 15 bases between them. The CDR3 is made up of 15 amino acids. Both 60 Vbeta primers and 13 Jbeta primers went into the PCR. Libraries were prepared by immunoSEQ multiplex PCR; TCRdb keeps only in-frame clonotypes and omits some of them. The sample shows about 78,000 clones, around 70% of them seen only once. Details on this clone: The antigen is unknown.

General study results and limits: There were several of the most significant clusters that appeared linked to common viral pathogens in a later analysis. A list of 150 to 200 TCR beta chains associated with cytomegalovirus was given. A later analysis found that most CMV-associated TCR beta chains appeared HLA-restricted.

J is TRBJ1-2 and V is TRBV4-1; possible D gene TRBD1, 6 bases. The sequenced sample was PBMCs. The source is a woman in her thirties or forties in good health and CMV-seropositive. CDR3 protein: CASSQEQGWAGGYTF. For the CDR3, the DNA is TGCGCCAGCAGCCAAGAACAGGGTTGGGCAGGTGGCTACACCTTC.